These 7 T cell receptor beta chains were sequenced from one sample in a study of CD8 T cells in ankylosing spondylitis. Study-wide results and caveats: For ankylosing spondylitis blood, a TCR beta motif of eight or nine highly homologous variants appeared characteristic.

TCRdb reprocessed the 5' RACE reads via MiXCR and lists one record per CDR3 protein. Of just under 550,000 distinct CDR3 sequences listed, about 13% are singletons. Their cognate antigens are unknown. Sequencing used blood, either unsorted or a sorted T cell fraction (not recorded which). These TCRs come from a male donor with ankylosing spondylitis.

Regarding this clonotype: The junction differs from germline at one of its ends, possibly a read error. The chain is built from TRBV20-1 and TRBJ2-1; the D gene could be TRBD1 or TRBD2 (5 bases each). The V gene's germline CDR1 is DFQATT and CDR2 SNEGSKA (reference sequence). CDR3 length: 13 residues. The CDR3 coding sequence is TGCAGTGCTCCCGGGACCTCCGACAATGAGCAGTTCTTC. Protein sequence: CSAPGTSDNEQFF.

This clonotype appeared many times. This sequence joins TRBV5-1 and TRBJ1-1, with 7 positions matching TRBD1. This CDR3 has 16 amino acids. The V gene's germline CDR1 is SGHRS and CDR2 YFSETQ. The V and J ends lost 0 bases and 1 base, in that order; junction bases with no gene match: 6. The CDR3 sequence is CASSLDGRGWNTEAFF. In nucleotides, the CDR3 is TGCGCCAGCAGCTTGGATGGCAGGGGGTGGAACACTGAAGCTTTCTTT.

This clonotype was seen more than once but under ten times. At one boundary the junction diverges from the germline segment, which might be a read error. This chain joins TRBV5-1 and TRBJ1-5; D is possibly TRBD1 (5 bases). Germline V lookup: CDR1 SGHRS, CDR2 YFSETQ. CDR3 length: 18 residues. CDR3 coding DNA: TGCGCCAGCAGCTCACACAGACAGAGGTCCTATAGCGATCAGCCCCAGCATTTT. Translating it yields CASSSHRQRSYSDQPQHF.

The V call is TRBV6-5, the J call TRBJ2-7; TRBD1 aligns across 11 bases. The CDR3 contains 14 residues. J lost 7 bases, V lost 4 bases, and 6 bases had no gene match. The germline V gene has CDR1 MNHEY and CDR2 SVGAGI. CDR3 in amino acids: CASSFRTGGGEQYF. The CDR3 DNA is TGTGCCAGCAGTTTCCGGACAGGGGGCGGAGAGCAGTACTTC.

This clonotype has a count of ten or more. The chain couples TRBV12-3 or TRBV12-4 to TRBJ2-4, with TRBD2 identical over 8 bases. The V and J ends lost 5 bases and 0 bases, in that order; junction bases with no gene match: 9. This CDR3 region has 17 residues. The CDR3 loop reads CASSPRGGLLAKNIQYF. CDR3 DNA: TGTGCCAGCAGTCCCCGGGGGGGATTACTAGCCAAAAACATTCAGTACTTC.

There are a few counts of this clonotype. The chain links TRBV5-1 to TRBJ1-6; no clear D gene. Germline V lookup: CDR1 SGHRS, CDR2 YFSETQ. The V gene lost 1 base and the J gene lost 4 bases, with 12 bases spanning the gap. The CDR3 consists of 16 residues. CDR3 residues: CASSLSPDGYNSPLHF. CDR3 DNA sequence: TGCGCCAGCAGCTTGTCACCGGACGGTTATAATTCACCCCTCCACTTT. The variable domain in full, with the rest retrieved from reference TRBV5-1 and TRBJ1-6, is KAGVTQTPRYLIKTRGQQVTLSCSPISGHRSVSWYQQTPGQGLQFLFEYFSETQRNKGNFPGRFSGRQFSNSRSEMNVSTLELGDSALYLCASSLSPDGYNSPLHFGNGTRLTVT.

This clonotype has more than one count but fewer than ten. The chain carries TRBV7-9 and TRBJ2-1, with TRBD1 matching 9 bases. V trimming: 2 bases; J trimming: 4 bases; junction bases outside the gene matches: 6. CDR1 and CDR2 (germline): SEHNR, FQNEAQ (reference sequence). This CDR3 is built from 16 residues. As DNA, the CDR3 is TGTGCCAGCAGCTTATCGACAGGGGGATTTTACAATGAGCAGTTCTTC. Residues: CASSLSTGGFYNEQFF.